This TCR beta chain was found in a study of T cells in women clearing cervical HPV infection. Findings and limits, study-wide: CIN3+ cases had significantly higher TCR richness than controls; evenness did not differ.

On this clone itself: Its antigen is currently unknown.

Sequencing was performed with immunoSEQ multiplex PCR; in TCRdb, only in-frame clones are kept and a portion is missing. The listing contains under 45,000 clones. Sequenced material: blood buffy coat. This receptor was identified in a woman between 18 and 70 years old with a cervical HPV16 infection that either progressed to CIN3+ or cleared (not recorded which).

The sequenced part of the CDR3 DNA is TGTGCCAGCAGCTCACCAAGGACAGATTCACCC. This translates into CASSSPRTDSP. The whole CDR3 sequence is CASSSPRTDSPLHF. The chain links TRBV13 to TRBJ1-6, with a weak D call TRBD1 (6 bases). The read terminates 3 residues before the CDR3 end, so the remaining end is supplied by the germline J gene. CDR1 is PRHDT and CDR2 is FYEKMQ in the germline V gene (reference sequence). The CDR3 is 14 residues long. V was trimmed by 4 bases and J by 8 bases, leaving 12 bases between them.